The present T cell receptor (beta chain) was sequenced within a study of tissue T cells after allogeneic stem cell transplantation. Whole-study findings and limits: The study did not identify alloreactive or antigen-specific tissue TCRs, and some clones might be persisting host cells. TCR repertoires tracked anatomic similarity, regardless of disease or transplant status. Sampling depth was limited, and the cohort was small and clinically varied. Blood and spleen captured only part of the tissue TCR repertoire.

In regard to this clone: What it binds is not known. Mouse germline and gene names are used. The missing CDR3 end, 1 residue past where the read stops, is filled in from the germline J gene. Different DNA sequences within this sample yield the same CDR3.

The assay was immunoSEQ multiplex PCR, and TCRdb's table has in-frame clones only and misses some. Here the sample spans 9,000 to 13,000 clones, 35% to 40% being singletons. The time point denotes: mouse harvest day 7 after allogeneic transplant. Tail vein injection delivered 10^7 T-cell-depleted bone marrow cells and 10^6 splenic CD5+ T cells. This CDR3 contains 14 residues. CDR1 is KGHPV and CDR2 is FQNQEV in the germline V gene (reference sequence). The ends were cut back, 2 bases at V and 2 bases at J, with 6 bases in the middle. This sequence originates from a female BALB/c mouse given C57BL/6 T cells with graft-versus-host disease after an allogeneic hematopoietic cell transplant. The chain employs TRBV26 and TRBJ2-2; D remains unclear. Material: skin. CDR3 DNA, as far as it was read: TGTGCCAGCAGTCTGAGGCAGAACACCGGGCAGCTCTAC. Translated, it gives CASSLRQNTGQLY. In full, the CDR3 is CASSLRQNTGQLYF.